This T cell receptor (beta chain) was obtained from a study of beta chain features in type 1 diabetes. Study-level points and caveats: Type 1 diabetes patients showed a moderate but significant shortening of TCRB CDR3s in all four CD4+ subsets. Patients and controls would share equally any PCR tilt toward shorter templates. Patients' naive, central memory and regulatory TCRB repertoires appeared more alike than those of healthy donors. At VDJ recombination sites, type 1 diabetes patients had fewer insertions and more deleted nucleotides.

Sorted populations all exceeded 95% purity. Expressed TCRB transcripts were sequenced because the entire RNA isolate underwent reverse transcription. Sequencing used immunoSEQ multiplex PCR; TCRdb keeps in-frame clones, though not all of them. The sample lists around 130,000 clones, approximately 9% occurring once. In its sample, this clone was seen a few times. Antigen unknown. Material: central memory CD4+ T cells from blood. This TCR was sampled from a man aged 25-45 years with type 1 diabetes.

CDR3 sequence reads: CASSQELSEDTIYF. The CDR3 DNA sequence: TGTGCCAGCAGCCAAGAGCTATCCGAGGACACCATATATTTT. This chain uses TRBV4-2 with TRBJ1-3; D remains ambiguous. Germline-derived CDR1 and CDR2 are LGHNA and YNFKEQ. Trimming left V 0 bases short and J 8 bases short, with 11 bases between. The CDR3 consists of 14 residues.